This T cell receptor (beta chain) was sequenced for a study of technical replicates of blood from several donors. Germline V gene data show CDR1 as MNHNY and CDR2 as SVGAGI (reference sequence). Unmatched junction bases numbered 0, after V lost 0 bases and J lost 2 bases. The CDR3 loop spans 16 amino acids. Clones were read by immunoSEQ multiplex PCR, and TCRdb kept only the in-frame ones, dropping some. The sample holds approximately 97,000 clones, 90% to 97% seen once. The receptor was isolated from a human donor in good health. The chain has TRBV6-6 and TRBJ2-1; 11 bases are a match to TRBD2. The sequenced sample consisted of T cells isolated from PBMCs. The CDR3 DNA reads TGTGCCAGCAGTTACTCACTAGCGGGAGCCTACAATGAGCAGTTCTTC. As protein: CASSYSLAGAYNEQFF.